Presented here are 18 T cell receptor beta chains from one specimen sequenced in a study of siplizumab effects on memory and regulatory T cells. This table comes from immunoSEQ multiplex PCR, and its TCRdb copy is limited to in-frame clones, with some not included. The sample has some 100,000 clones, 91% seen once. The sample was CD4+ T cells sorted from blood. The source is a human donor in good health.

The chain has TRBV18 and TRBJ1-1, with a tentative D call TRBD1 (5 bases). Germline V gene sequence: CDR1 KGHSH, CDR2 LQKENI. V was pared by 3 bases and J by 6 bases, with 14 bases between. The CDR3 covers 14 residues. As DNA, the CDR3 is TGTGCCAGCTCACCTACCGGGACGCAGGCTGAAGCTTTCTTT. This sequence encodes CASSPTGTQAEAFF.

The rearrangement uses TRBV5-1 and TRBJ2-2; TRBD2 is a possible D gene (5 bases). CDR3 length equals 15 residues. The V and J ends lost 1 base and 5 bases respectively, with 12 bases between them. Germline V gene lookup returns CDR1 SGHRS and CDR2 YFSETQ. DNA for the CDR3: TGCGCCAGCAGCTTGAAGGGAGATCGAACCGGGGAGCTGTTTTTT. It translates to CASSLKGDRTGELFF.

The genes are TRBV2 and TRBJ1-4, with TRBD1 as a possible D gene (5 bases). V lost 4 bases to trimming and J lost 5 bases, with 8 bases between them. CDR1 is SNHLY and CDR2 is FYNNEI in the germline V gene. The CDR3 totals 13 residues. CDR3 in amino acids: CASSGWGNEKLFF. CDR3 DNA sequence: TGTGCCAGCAGTGGGTGGGGGAATGAAAAACTGTTTTTT. Full variable domain (missing parts from reference TRBV2 and TRBJ1-4): EPEVTQTPSHQVTQMGQEVILRCVPISNHLYFYWYRQILGQKVEFLVSFYNNEISEKSEIFDDQFSVERPDGSNFTLKIRSTKLEDSAMYFCASSGWGNEKLFFGSGTQLSVL.

In this sample, this clone turned up once. V is TRBV10-3 and J is TRBJ1-2; 11 positions match TRBD1. There are 16 residues in the CDR3. The V segment lost 0 bases and the J segment 4 bases; nucleotides outside the gene matches: 4. CDR1 is ENHRY, CDR2 SYGVKD, per germline. The CDR3 DNA is TGTGCCATCAGTGAGTCGTGGACAGGGGGCGGCTATGGCTACACCTTC. It codes for CAISESWTGGGYGYTF.

The chain couples TRBV18 to TRBJ1-6; D might be TRBD1 (5 bases). The V end lost 4 bases, the J end lost 8 bases, and 18 bases lay between the germline ends. Per germline, CDR1 KGHSH and CDR2 LQKENI. The CDR3 has 16 residues. The CDR3 reads CASSQQGPINHSPLHF. The CDR3, as DNA: TGTGCCAGCTCACAGCAGGGACCGATCAACCATTCACCCCTCCACTTT.

This clone was observed a handful of times. V gene TRBV5-6 combines with J gene TRBJ1-1, with D maybe TRBD1 (5 bases). The CDR3 is 12 amino acids. V was cut by 1 base and J by 6 bases, with 7 bases left in between. The germline CDR1 and CDR2 sequences are SGHDT and YYEEEE. The CDR3 loop reads CASSLLGAEAFF. CDR3 coding DNA: TGTGCCAGCAGCTTGCTGGGGGCTGAAGCTTTCTTT. Drawing the rest from reference TRBV5-6 and TRBJ1-1, the complete variable domain is DAGVTQSPTHLIKTRGQQVTLRCSPKSGHDTVSWYQQALGQGPQFIFQYYEEEERQRGNFPDRFSGHQFPNYSSELNVNALLLGDSALYLCASSLLGAEAFFGQGTRLTVV.

This chain uses TRBV27 with TRBJ2-1; 7 bases are shared with TRBD1. The CDR3 extends over 14 amino acids. After removal of 2 bases from V and 7 bases from J, the junction contained 5 bases not matched to a gene. Per the germline V gene, CDR1 is MNHEY and CDR2 is SMNVEV (reference sequence). CDR3 bases: TGTGCCAGCAGTTTACCCGACAGGGCTAATGAGCAGTTCTTC. This translates into CASSLPDRANEQFF.

V is TRBV19 and J is TRBJ1-4; the match to TRBD1 covers 8 bases. Trimming at V came to 6 bases and at J to 3 bases, leaving 12 bases not matched to a gene. This CDR3 region has 17 residues. Germline values: CDR1 LNHDA, CDR2 SQIVND (reference sequence). Written as DNA, the CDR3 is TGTGCCAGTAGCCAAAGGACAGGGAAAGCGGCTAATGAAAAACTGTTTTTT. Amino acids: CASSQRTGKAANEKLFF.

The chain employs TRBV7-3 and TRBJ2-2; 7 positions agree with TRBD2. V shed 5 bases and J 4 bases; nucleotides not matched to a gene: 4. The CDR3 extends over 14 amino acids. The V gene's germline CDR1 is SGHTA and CDR2 FQGTGA. CDR3 region: CASSRDYSTGELFF. CDR3 DNA sequence: TGTGCCAGCAGCAGGGACTACTCCACCGGGGAGCTGTTTTTT.

This clone was seen only a few times. The CDR3 DNA follows: TGTGCCAGCACGGCCTACCAGGGGAGCAATCAGCCCCAGCATTTT. It codes for CASTAYQGSNQPQHF. The chain is built from TRBV6-5 and TRBJ1-5, with TRBD1 as a possible D gene (6 bases). The CDR3 is 15 residues long. The ends were cut back, 7 bases at V and 1 base at J, with 14 bases in the middle. Per germline, CDR1 MNHEY and CDR2 SVGAGI.

V is TRBV6-6 and J is TRBJ1-2, with 7 bases lining up with TRBD1. Germline V gene data show CDR1 as MNHNY and CDR2 as SVGAGI (reference sequence). V shed 0 bases and J 6 bases; nucleotides not matched to a gene: 7. The CDR3 totals 15 residues. CDR3 nucleotides: TGTGCCAGCAGTTACTCGACCGGGCAGGGGGATGGCTACACCTTC. It is translated as CASSYSTGQGDGYTF.

The chain uses TRBV30 and TRBJ2-5, with no clear D. V was cut by 2 bases and J by 5 bases, with 9 bases left in between. This CDR3 contains 12 residues. Germline V gene sequence: CDR1 GTSNPN, CDR2 SVGIG (reference sequence). CDR3 residues: CAWSPRTETQYF. The DNA of the CDR3 is TGTGCCTGGAGTCCCCGGACGGAGACCCAGTACTTC.

J is TRBJ1-3 and V is TRBV4-3, with 8 bases matching TRBD1. CDR1 is LGHNA, CDR2 YSLEER, per germline. V lost 4 bases, J lost 3 bases, and 8 bases stayed unmatched. The CDR3 is 16 amino acids. The CDR3 spells CASSPMIGTGGNTIYF. CDR3 DNA sequence: TGCGCCAGCAGCCCTATGATCGGGACAGGTGGAAACACCATATATTTT.

The table lists this clone with a count of one. The J gene is TRBJ1-2, the V gene TRBV18; no clear D gene. The V end lost 3 bases, the J end lost 8 bases, and 13 bases lay between the germline ends. This CDR3 is 13 amino acids long. Germline V gene lookup returns CDR1 KGHSH and CDR2 LQKENI. CDR3 sequence reads: CASSPVSTEGYTF. In DNA form, the CDR3 reads TGTGCCAGCTCACCGGTTAGTACGGAAGGCTACACCTTC.

The J gene is TRBJ2-7, the V gene TRBV11-2, with 8 bases that match TRBD2. The CDR3 contains 14 residues. Germline V CDR1 and CDR2: SGHAT, FQNNGV. Germline trimming cut 4 bases from V and 3 bases from J; bases unmatched to any gene: 5. CDR3 protein: CASSYIAGLYEQYF. The CDR3 nucleotides read TGTGCCAGCAGCTACATAGCGGGGCTCTACGAGCAGTACTTC.

CDR3 sequence (DNA): TGTGCCAGCAGTTGGGGGACAGGGTCGAGCATTCAGTACTTC. Encoded protein: CASSWGTGSSIQYF. The chain recombines TRBV27 with TRBJ2-4; 9 nucleotides agree with TRBD1. CDR3 length: 14 residues. The ends lost 4 bases at V and 9 bases at J; junction bases unmatched: 7. Germline V gene lookup returns CDR1 MNHEY and CDR2 SMNVEV (reference sequence).

V gene TRBV7-2 combines with J gene TRBJ1-1, with unresolved D. In germline, CDR1 is SGHTA, CDR2 FQGNSA. The CDR3 has 12 residues. V lost 5 bases and J 7 bases, leaving 11 bases between the germline ends. The CDR3 spells CASSPPGSEAFF. The CDR3 DNA sequence: TGTGCCAGCAGCCCACCCGGAAGTGAAGCTTTCTTT.

The V gene is TRBV18, the J gene TRBJ2-7, with 8 bases lining up with TRBD1. The V gene end was trimmed by 6 bases and the J gene end by 7 bases; junction bases not matched to a gene: 5. This CDR3 spans 12 amino acids. In germline, CDR1 is KGHSH, CDR2 LQKENI. The CDR3 DNA follows: TGTGCCAGCTCCCAGGGGGACAGGGAGCAGTACTTC. Encoded protein: CASSQGDREQYF.